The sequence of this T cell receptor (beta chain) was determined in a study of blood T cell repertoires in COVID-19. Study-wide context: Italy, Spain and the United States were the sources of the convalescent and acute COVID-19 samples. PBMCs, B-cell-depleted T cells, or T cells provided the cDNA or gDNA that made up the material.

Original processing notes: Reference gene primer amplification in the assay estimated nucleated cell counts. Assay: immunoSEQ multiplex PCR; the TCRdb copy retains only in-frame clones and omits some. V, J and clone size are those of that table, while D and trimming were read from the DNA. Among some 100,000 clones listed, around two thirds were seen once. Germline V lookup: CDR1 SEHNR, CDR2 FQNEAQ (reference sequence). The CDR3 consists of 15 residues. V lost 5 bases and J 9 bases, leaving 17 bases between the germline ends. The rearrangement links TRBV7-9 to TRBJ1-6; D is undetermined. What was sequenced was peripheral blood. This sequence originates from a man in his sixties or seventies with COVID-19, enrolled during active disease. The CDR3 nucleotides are TGTGCCAGCAGCCCCAGCCTTCGGGGAGTTTCACCCCTCCACTTT. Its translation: CASSPSLRGVSPLHF.